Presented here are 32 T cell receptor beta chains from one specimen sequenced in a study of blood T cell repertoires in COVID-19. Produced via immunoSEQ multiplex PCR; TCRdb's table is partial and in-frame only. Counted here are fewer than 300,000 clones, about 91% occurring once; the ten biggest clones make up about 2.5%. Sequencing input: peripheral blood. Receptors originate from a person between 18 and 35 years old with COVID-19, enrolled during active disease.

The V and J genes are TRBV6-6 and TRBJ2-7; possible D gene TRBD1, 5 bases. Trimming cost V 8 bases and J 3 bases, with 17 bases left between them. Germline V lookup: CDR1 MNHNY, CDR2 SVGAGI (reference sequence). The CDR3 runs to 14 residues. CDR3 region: CASSTPQGGYEQYF. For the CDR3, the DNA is TGTGCCAGCTCAACCCCCCAGGGTGGCTACGAGCAGTACTTC.

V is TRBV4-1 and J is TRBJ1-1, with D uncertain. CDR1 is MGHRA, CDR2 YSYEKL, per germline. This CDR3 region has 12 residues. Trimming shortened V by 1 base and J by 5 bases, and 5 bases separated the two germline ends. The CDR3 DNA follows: TGCGCCAGCAGCCAAGGGCATACTGAAGCTTTCTTT. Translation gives CASSQGHTEAFF.

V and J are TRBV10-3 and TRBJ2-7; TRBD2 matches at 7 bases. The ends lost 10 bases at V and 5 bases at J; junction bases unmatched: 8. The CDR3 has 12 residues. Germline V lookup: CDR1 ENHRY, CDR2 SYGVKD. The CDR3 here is CATKPGGDEQYF. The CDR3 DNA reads TGTGCCACCAAGCCTGGGGGGGACGAGCAGTACTTC.

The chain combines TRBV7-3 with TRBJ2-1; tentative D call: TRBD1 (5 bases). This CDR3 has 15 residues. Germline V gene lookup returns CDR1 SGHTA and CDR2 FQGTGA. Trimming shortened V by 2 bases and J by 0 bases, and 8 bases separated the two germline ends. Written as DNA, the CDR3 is TGTGCCAGCAGCTTAGGACACAGCTCCTACAATGAGCAGTTCTTC. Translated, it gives CASSLGHSSYNEQFF. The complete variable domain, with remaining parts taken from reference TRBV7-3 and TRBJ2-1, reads GAGVSQTPSNKVTEKGKYVELRCDPISGHTALYWYRQSLGQGPEFLIYFQGTGAADDSGLPNDRFFAVRPEGSVSTLKIQRTERGDSAVYLCASSLGHSSYNEQFFGPGTRLTVL.

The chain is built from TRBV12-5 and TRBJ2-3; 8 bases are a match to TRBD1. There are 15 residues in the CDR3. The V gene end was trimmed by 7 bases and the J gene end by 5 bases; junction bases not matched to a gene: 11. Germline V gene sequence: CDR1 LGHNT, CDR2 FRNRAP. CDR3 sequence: CASAQFGQGGDTQYF. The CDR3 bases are TGTGCTAGTGCCCAATTTGGACAGGGAGGAGATACGCAGTATTTT.

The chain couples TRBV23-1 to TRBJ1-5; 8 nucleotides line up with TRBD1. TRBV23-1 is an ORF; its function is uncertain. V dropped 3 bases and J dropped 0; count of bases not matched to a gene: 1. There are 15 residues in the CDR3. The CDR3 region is CASSQDRASNQPQHF. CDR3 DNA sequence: TGCGCCAGCAGTCAGGACAGGGCTAGCAATCAGCCCCAGCATTTT.

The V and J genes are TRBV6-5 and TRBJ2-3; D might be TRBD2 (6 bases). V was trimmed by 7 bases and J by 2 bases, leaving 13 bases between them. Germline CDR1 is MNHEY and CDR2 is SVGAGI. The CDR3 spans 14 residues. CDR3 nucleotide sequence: TGTGCCAGCACCCAGACTAGTGACACAGATACGCAGTATTTT. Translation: CASTQTSDTDTQYF.

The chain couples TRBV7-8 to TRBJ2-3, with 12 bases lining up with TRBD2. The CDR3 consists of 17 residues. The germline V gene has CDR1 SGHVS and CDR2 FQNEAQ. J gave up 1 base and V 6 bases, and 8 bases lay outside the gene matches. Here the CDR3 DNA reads TGTGCCAGCAGACCGCTAGCGGGAGGGCCGGGCACAGATACGCAGTATTTT. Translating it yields CASRPLAGGPGTDTQYF.

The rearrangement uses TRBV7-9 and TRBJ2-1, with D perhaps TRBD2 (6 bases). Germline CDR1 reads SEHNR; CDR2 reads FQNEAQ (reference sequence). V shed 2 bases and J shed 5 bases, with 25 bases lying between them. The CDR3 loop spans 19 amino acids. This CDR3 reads CASSLSGGQALLGDNEQFF. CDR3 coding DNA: TGTGCCAGCAGCTTATCCGGAGGGCAAGCGTTGTTGGGGGACAATGAGCAGTTCTTC.

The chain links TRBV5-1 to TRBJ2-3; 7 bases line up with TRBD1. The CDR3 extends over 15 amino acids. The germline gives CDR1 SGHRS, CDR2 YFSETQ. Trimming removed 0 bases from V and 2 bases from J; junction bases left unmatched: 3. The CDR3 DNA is TGCGCCAGCAGCTTGGGGGACAGCTTCACAGATACGCAGTATTTT. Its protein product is CASSLGDSFTDTQYF.

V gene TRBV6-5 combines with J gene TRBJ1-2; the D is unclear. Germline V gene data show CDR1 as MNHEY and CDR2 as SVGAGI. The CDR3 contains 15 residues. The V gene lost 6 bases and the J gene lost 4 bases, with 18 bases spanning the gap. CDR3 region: CASRGEGTFSYGYTF. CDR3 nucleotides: TGTGCCAGCAGAGGCGAGGGCACCTTCAGCTATGGCTACACCTTC.

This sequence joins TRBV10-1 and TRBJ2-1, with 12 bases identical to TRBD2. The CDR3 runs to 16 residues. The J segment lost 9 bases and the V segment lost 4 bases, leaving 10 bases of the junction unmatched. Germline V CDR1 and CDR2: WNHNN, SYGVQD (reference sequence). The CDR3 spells CASSGPGLAGQAEQFF. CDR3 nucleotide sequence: TGCGCCAGCAGTGGGCCCGGACTAGCGGGACAGGCTGAGCAGTTCTTC.

CDR3 coding DNA: TGCGCCAGCAGGTCGGGACAGAGCTACGAGCAGTACTTC. This translates into CASRSGQSYEQYF. The gene calls are TRBV5-1 and TRBJ2-7; 7 nucleotides line up with TRBD1. Germline V gene lookup returns CDR1 SGHRS and CDR2 YFSETQ. The V gene end was trimmed by 5 bases and the J gene end by 3 bases; junction bases not matched to a gene: 5. The CDR3 extends over 13 amino acids.

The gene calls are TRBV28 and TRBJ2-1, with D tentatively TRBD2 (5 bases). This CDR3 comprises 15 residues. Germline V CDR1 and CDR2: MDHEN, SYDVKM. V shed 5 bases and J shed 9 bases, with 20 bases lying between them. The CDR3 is CASSRIAFPWGEQFF. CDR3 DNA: TGTGCCAGCAGTAGGATAGCGTTCCCCTGGGGTGAGCAGTTCTTC.

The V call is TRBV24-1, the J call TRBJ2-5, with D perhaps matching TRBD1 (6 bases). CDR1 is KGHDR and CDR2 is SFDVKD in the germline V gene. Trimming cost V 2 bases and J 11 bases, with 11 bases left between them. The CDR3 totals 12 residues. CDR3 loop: CATSDSNRVQYF. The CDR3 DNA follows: TGTGCCACCAGTGATTCCAACAGGGTGCAGTACTTC.

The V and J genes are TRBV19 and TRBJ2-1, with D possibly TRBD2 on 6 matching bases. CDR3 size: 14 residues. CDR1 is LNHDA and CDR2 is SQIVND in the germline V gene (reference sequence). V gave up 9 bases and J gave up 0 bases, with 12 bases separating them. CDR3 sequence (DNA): TGTGCCAGCAAGCCCGGGAGCTCCTACAATGAGCAGTTCTTC. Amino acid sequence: CASKPGSSYNEQFF. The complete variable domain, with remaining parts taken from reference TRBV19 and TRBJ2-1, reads DGGITQSPKYLFRKEGQNVTLSCEQNLNHDAMYWYRQDPGQGLRLIYYSQIVNDFQKGDIAEGYSVSREKKESFPLTVTSAQKNPTAFYLCASKPGSSYNEQFFGPGTRLTVL.

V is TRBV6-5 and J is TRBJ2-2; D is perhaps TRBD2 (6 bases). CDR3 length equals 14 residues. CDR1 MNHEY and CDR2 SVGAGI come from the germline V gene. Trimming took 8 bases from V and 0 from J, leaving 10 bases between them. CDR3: CASGRDSNTGELFF. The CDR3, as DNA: TGTGCCAGCGGCCGGGACTCGAACACCGGGGAGCTGTTTTTT.

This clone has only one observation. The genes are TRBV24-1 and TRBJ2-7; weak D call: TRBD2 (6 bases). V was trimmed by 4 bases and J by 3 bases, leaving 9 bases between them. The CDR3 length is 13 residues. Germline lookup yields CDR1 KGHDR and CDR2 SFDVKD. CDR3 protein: CATSDGSNYEQYF. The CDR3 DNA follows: TGTGCCACCAGTGACGGGAGTAACTACGAGCAGTACTTC.

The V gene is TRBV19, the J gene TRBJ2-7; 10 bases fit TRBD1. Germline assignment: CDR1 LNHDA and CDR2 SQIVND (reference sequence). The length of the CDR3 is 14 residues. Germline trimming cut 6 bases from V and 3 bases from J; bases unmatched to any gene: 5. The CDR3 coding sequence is TGTGCCAGTAGCCCGACAGGGGGCGTCTACGAGCAGTACTTC. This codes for CASSPTGGVYEQYF.

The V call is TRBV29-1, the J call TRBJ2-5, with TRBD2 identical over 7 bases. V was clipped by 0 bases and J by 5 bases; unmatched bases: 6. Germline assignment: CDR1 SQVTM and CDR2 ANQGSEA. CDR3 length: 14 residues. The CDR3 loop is CSVEDLGEGETQYF. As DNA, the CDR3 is TGCAGCGTTGAAGATCTCGGGGAGGGTGAGACCCAGTACTTC.

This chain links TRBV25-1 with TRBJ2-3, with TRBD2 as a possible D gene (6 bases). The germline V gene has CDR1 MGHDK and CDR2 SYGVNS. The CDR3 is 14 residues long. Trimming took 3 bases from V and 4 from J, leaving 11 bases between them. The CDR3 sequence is CASSERGVADTQYF. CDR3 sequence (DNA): TGTGCCAGCAGTGAGCGGGGAGTGGCAGATACGCAGTATTTT.

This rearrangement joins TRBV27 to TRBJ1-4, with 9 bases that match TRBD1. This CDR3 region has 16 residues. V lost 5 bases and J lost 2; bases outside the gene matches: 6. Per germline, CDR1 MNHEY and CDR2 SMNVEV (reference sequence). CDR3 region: CASSLNRGRTNEKLFF. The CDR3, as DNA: TGTGCCAGCAGTCTAAACAGGGGGCGGACTAATGAAAAACTGTTTTTT.

CDR3 sequence (DNA): TGTGCCAGCAGCTTATGGTCAGGGGGCTGGTACGAGCAGTACTTC. Its translation is CASSLWSGGWYEQYF. The V gene is TRBV7-9, the J gene TRBJ2-7, with TRBD1 identical over 8 bases. This CDR3 has 15 residues. Germline values: CDR1 SEHNR, CDR2 FQNEAQ (reference sequence). V was pared by 2 bases and J by 4 bases, with 7 bases of the junction left unmatched.

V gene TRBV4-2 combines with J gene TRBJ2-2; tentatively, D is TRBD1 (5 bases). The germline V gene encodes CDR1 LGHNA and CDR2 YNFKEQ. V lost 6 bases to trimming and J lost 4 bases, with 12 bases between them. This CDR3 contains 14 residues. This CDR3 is CASRAWGGTGELFF. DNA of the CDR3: TGTGCCAGCAGGGCATGGGGCGGCACCGGGGAGCTGTTTTTT.

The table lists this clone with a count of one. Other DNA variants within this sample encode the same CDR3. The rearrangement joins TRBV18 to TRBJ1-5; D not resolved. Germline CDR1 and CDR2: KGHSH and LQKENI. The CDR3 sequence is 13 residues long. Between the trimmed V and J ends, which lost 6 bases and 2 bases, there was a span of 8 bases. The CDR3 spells CASSPGGNQPQHF. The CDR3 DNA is TGTGCCAGCTCCCCCGGGGGCAATCAGCCCCAGCATTTT.

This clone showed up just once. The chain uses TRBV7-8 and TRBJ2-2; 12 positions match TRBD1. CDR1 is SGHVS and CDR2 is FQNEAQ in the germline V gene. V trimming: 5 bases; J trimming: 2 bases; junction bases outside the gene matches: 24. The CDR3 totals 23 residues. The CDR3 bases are TGTGCCAGCAGCCGACCGGGACAGGGGGCAATTCTAGCGGGAGCGGTCAACACCGGGGAGCTGTTTTTT. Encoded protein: CASSRPGQGAILAGAVNTGELFF.

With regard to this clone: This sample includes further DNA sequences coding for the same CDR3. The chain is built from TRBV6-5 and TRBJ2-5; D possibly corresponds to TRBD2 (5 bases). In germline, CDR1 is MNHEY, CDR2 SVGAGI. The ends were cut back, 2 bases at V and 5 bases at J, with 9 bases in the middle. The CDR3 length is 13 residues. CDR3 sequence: CASSYGGTETQYF. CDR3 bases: TGTGCCAGCAGTTACGGAGGAACGGAGACCCAGTACTTC.

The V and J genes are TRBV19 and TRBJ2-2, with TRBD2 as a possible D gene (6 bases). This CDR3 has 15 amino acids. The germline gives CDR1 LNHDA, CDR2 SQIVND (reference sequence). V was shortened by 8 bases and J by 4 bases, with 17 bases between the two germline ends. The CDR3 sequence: CASGLAQGLTGELFF. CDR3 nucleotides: TGTGCCAGTGGCCTCGCCCAGGGACTCACCGGGGAGCTGTTTTTT.

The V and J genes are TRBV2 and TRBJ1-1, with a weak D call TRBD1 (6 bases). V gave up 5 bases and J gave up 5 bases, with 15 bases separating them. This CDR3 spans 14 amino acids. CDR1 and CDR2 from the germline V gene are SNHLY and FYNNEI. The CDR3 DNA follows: TGTGCCAGCAGTCTACTTGGGGGGGCGACTGAAGCTTTCTTT. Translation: CASSLLGGATEAFF.

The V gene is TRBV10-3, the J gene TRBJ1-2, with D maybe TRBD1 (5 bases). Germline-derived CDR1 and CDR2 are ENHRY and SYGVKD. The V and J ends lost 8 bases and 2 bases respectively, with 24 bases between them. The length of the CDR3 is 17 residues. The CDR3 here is CAIGLGGVDAPNYGYTF. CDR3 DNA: TGTGCCATCGGCCTGGGGGGAGTCGATGCGCCAAACTATGGCTACACCTTC.

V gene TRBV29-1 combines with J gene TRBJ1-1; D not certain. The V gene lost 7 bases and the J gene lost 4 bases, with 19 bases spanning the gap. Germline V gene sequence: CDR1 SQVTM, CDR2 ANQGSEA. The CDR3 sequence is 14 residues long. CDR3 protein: CSAGSIWEGTEAFF. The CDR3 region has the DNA TGCAGCGCCGGGTCCATATGGGAGGGCACTGAAGCTTTCTTT.

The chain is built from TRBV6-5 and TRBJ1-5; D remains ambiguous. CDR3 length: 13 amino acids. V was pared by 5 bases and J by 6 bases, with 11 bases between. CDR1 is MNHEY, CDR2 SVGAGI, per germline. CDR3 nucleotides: TGTGCCAGCAGTAATGGAGTTAGTCAGCCCCAGCATTTT. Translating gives CASSNGVSQPQHF.